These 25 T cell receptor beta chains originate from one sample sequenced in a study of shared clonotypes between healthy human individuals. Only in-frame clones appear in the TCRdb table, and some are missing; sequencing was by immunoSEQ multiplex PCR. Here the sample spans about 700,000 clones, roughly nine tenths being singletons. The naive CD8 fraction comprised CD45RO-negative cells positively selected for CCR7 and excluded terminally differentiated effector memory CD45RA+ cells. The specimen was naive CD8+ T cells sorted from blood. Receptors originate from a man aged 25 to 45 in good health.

The CDR3 here is CASSLIGLAGSEEQYF. CDR3 bases: TGTGCCAGCAGCCTAATAGGACTAGCGGGTAGCGAGGAGCAGTACTTC. The rearrangement links TRBV4-2 to TRBJ2-7; 11 positions agree with TRBD2. This CDR3 spans 16 amino acids. Germline V CDR1 and CDR2: LGHNA, YNFKEQ. J lost 7 bases, V lost 4 bases, and 12 bases had no gene match.

The CDR3 here is CASRGTSGIRNTQYF. CDR3 nucleotide sequence: TGTGCCAGCAGGGGGACTAGCGGGATACGGAATACGCAGTATTTT. J is TRBJ2-3 and V is TRBV2, with 13 bases identical to TRBD2. CDR1 is SNHLY and CDR2 is FYNNEI in the germline V gene. The CDR3 covers 15 residues. After removal of 6 bases from V and 7 bases from J, the junction contained 7 bases not matched to a gene.

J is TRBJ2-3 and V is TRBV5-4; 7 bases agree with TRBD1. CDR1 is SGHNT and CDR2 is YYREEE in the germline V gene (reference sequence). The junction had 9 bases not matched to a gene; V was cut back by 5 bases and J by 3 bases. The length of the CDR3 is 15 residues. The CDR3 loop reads CASSRPGTVTDTQYF. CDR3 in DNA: TGTGCCAGCAGTCGTCCCGGGACAGTTACAGATACGCAGTATTTT.

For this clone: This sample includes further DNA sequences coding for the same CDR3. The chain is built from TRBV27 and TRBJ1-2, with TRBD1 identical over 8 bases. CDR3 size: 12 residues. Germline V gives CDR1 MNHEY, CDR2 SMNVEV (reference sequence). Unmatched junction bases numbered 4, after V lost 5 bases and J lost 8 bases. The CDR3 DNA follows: TGTGCCAGCAGTCGGACAGGGCGCGGCTACACCTTC. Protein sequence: CASSRTGRGYTF.

Here the CDR3 reads CASTWMPQHF. The DNA of the CDR3 is TGTGCCAGCACTTGGATGCCCCAGCATTTT. The chain joins TRBV6-8 to TRBJ1-5, with no clear D. Germline values: CDR1 MNHGY, CDR2 SAAAGT. The CDR3 is made up of 10 amino acids. Deletions cut 7 bases from V and 9 bases from J, with 7 bases between.

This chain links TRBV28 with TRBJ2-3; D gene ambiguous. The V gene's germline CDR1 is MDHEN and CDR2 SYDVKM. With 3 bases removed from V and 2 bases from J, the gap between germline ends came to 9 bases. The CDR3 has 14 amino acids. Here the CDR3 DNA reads TGTGCCAGCAGTTTGACCTCGGACACAGATACGCAGTATTTT. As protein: CASSLTSDTDTQYF.

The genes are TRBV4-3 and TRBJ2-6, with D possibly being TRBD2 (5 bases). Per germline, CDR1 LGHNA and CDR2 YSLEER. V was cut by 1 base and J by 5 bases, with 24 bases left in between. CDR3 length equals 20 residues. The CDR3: CASSQGSGGESKFWANVLTF. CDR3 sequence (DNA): TGCGCCAGCAGCCAAGGGAGTGGTGGGGAGAGTAAGTTCTGGGCCAACGTCCTGACTTTC.

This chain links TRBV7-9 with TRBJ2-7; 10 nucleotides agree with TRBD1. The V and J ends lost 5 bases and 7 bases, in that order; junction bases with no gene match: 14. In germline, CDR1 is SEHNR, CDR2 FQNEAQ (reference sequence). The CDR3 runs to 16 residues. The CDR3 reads CASSPAGTGDRWEQYF. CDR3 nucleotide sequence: TGTGCCAGCAGCCCAGCCGGGACAGGGGACCGCTGGGAGCAGTACTTC.

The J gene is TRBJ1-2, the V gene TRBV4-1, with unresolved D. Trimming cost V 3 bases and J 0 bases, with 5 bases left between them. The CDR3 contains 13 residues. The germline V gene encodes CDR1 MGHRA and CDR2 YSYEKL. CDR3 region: CASSQRANYGYTF. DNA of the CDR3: TGCGCCAGCAGCCAGAGAGCTAACTATGGCTACACCTTC.

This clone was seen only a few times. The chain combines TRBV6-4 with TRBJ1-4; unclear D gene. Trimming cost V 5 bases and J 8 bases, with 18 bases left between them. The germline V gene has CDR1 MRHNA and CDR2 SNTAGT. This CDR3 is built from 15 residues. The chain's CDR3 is CASSPLVGFEEKLFF. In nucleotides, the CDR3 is TGTGCCAGCAGTCCCCTCGTAGGGTTTGAGGAAAAACTGTTTTTT.

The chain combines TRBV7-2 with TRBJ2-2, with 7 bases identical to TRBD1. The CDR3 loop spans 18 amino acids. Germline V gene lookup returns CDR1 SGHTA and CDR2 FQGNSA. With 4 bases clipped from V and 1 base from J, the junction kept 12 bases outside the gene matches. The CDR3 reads CASSSLIFRGRNTGELFF. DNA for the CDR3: TGTGCCAGCAGCTCCCTAATATTCAGGGGGAGGAACACCGGGGAGCTGTTTTTT.

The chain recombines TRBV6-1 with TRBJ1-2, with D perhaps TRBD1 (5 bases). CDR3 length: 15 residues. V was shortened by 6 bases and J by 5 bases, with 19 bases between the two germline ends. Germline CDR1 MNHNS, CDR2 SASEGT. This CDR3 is CASRMGRDYEYGYTF. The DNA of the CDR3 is TGTGCCAGCAGGATGGGCCGGGACTACGAGTATGGCTACACCTTC.

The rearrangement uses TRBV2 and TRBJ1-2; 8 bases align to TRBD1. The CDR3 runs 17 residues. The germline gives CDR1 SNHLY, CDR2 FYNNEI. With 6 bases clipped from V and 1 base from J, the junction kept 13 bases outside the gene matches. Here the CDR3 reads CASSPGGREAINYGYTF. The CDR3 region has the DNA TGTGCCAGCAGCCCAGGGGGCAGGGAGGCAATTAACTATGGCTACACCTTC.

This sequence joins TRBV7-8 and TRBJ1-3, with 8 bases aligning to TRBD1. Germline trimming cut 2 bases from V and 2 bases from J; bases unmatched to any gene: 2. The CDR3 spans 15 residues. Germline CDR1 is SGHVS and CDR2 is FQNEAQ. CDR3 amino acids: CASSLMDRAGNTIYF. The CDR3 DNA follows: TGTGCCAGCAGCTTAATGGACAGGGCTGGAAACACCATATATTTT.

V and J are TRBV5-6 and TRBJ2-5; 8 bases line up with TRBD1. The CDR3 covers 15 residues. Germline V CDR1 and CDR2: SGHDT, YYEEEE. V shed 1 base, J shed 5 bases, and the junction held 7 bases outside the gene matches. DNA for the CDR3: TGTGCCAGCAGCTTGTTGGAAGGGGACAGGGAGACCCAGTACTTC. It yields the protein CASSLLEGDRETQYF.

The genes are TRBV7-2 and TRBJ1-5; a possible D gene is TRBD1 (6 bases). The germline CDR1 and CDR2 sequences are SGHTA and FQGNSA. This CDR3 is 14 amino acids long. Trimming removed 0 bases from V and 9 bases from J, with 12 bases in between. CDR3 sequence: CASSLAAGTRPQHF. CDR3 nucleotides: TGTGCCAGCAGCTTAGCGGCAGGGACACGGCCCCAGCATTTT. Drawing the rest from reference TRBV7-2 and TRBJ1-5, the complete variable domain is GAGVSQSPSNKVTEKGKDVELRCDPISGHTALYWYRQSLGQGLEFLIYFQGNSAPDKSGLPSDRFSAERTGGSVSTLTIQRTQQEDSAVYLCASSLAAGTRPQHFGDGTRLSIL.

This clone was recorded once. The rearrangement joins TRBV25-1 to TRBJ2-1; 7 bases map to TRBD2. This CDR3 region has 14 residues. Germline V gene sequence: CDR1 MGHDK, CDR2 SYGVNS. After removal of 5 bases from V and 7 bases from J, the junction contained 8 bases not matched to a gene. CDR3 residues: CASSLPGLNNEQFF. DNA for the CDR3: TGTGCCAGCAGTTTACCGGGACTAAATAATGAGCAGTTCTTC.

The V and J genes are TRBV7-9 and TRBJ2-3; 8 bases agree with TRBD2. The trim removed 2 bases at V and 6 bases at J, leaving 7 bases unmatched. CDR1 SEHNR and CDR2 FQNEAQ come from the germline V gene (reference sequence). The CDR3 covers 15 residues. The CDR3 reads CASSLLSGGGDTQYF. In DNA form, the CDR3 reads TGTGCCAGCAGCTTATTAAGCGGGGGCGGGGATACGCAGTATTTT.

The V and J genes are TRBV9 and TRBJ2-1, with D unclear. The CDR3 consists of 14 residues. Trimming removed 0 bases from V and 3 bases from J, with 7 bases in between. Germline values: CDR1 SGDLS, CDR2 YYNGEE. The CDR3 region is CASSVDLGYNEQFF. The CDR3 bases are TGTGCCAGCAGCGTAGATTTAGGCTACAATGAGCAGTTCTTC.

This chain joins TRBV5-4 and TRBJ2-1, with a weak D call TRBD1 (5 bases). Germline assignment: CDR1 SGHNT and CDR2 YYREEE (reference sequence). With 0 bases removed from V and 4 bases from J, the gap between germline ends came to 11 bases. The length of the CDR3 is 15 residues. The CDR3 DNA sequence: TGTGCCAGCAGCTTGGCAGGGTCTTTGTACAATGAGCAGTTCTTC. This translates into CASSLAGSLYNEQFF.

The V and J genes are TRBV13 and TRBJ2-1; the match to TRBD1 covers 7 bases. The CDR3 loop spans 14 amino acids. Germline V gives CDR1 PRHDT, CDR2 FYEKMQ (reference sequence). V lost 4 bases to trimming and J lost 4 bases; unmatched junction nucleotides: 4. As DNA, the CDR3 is TGTGCCAGCAGCTCAGGGACAGATTACAATGAGCAGTTCTTC. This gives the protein CASSSGTDYNEQFF.

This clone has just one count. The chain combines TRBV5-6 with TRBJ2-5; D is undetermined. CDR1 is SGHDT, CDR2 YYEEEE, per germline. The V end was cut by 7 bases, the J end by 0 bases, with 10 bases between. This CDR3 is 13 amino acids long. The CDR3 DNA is TGTGCCAGCTCCCTGGGGTACCAAGAGACCCAGTACTTC. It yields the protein CASSLGYQETQYF. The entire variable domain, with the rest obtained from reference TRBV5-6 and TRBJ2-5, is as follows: DAGVTQSPTHLIKTRGQQVTLRCSPKSGHDTVSWYQQALGQGPQFIFQYYEEEERQRGNFPDRFSGHQFPNYSSELNVNALLLGDSALYLCASSLGYQETQYFGPGTRLLVL.

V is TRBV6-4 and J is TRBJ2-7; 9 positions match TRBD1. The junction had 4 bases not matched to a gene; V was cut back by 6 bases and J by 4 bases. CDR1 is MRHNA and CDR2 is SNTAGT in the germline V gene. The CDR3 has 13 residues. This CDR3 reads CASRHRGRYEQYF. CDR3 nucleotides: TGTGCCAGCAGACACAGGGGGCGATACGAGCAGTACTTC.

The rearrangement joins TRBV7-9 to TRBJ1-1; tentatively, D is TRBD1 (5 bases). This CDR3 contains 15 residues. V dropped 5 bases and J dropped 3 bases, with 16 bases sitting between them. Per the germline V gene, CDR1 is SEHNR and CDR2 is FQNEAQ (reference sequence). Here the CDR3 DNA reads TGTGCCAGCAGCGACTTAAGCAGGGAGGACACTGAAGCTTTCTTT. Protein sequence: CASSDLSREDTEAFF.

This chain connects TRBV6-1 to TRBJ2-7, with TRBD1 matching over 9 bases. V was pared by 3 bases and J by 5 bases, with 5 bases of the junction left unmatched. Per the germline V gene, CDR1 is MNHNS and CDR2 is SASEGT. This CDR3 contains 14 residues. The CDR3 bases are TGTGCCAGCAGTGAGCTGGGACAGGGCCACGAGCAGTACTTC. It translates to CASSELGQGHEQYF.